What follows are 5 T cell receptor beta chains derived from one specimen sequenced in a study of T cell responses to AZD1222 COVID-19 vaccine. TCRdb's copy holds only in-frame clones and misses some; the assay was immunoSEQ multiplex PCR. The sample records about 130,000 clones, around 93% being singletons. Sequences were derived from peripheral blood, sampled 28 days after the second AZD1222 dose. The receptors shown here come from an adult who received the AZD1222 COVID-19 vaccine.

The chain uses TRBV4-3 and TRBJ2-7; D gene ambiguous. CDR3 length equals 18 residues. The V and J ends lost 0 bases and 1 base respectively, with 19 bases between them. The germline V gene has CDR1 LGHNA and CDR2 YSLEER. The CDR3 protein is CASSQDLVGSLASYEQYF. The CDR3 DNA reads TGCGCCAGCAGCCAAGATTTAGTAGGCAGTCTTGCTTCCTACGAGCAGTACTTC.

This rearrangement joins TRBV10-3 to TRBJ1-6, with TRBD1 matching 7 bases. The length of the CDR3 is 15 residues. Germline assignment: CDR1 ENHRY and CDR2 SYGVKD. Trimming removed 6 bases from V and 7 bases from J; junction bases left unmatched: 9. CDR3 sequence reads: CAIRKTDRVNSPLHF. The CDR3 DNA sequence: TGTGCCATCAGGAAAACCGACAGGGTGAATTCACCCCTCCACTTT.

The chain is built from TRBV7-2 and TRBJ2-1; maybe TRBD2 (6 bases). CDR1 SGHTA and CDR2 FQGNSA come from the germline V gene. V lost 5 bases to trimming and J lost 8 bases, with 22 bases between them. This CDR3 is built from 16 residues. As DNA, the CDR3 is TGTGCCAGCAGCATTAGTGTAGCGGAACCTCGGTATGAGCAGTTCTTC. It codes for CASSISVAEPRYEQFF.

The chain uses TRBV5-1 and TRBJ1-4, with D unclear. V was pared by 0 bases and J by 4 bases, with 7 bases between. Germline V gene data show CDR1 as SGHRS and CDR2 as YFSETQ. CDR3 size: 14 residues. CDR3 amino acids: CASSLEQLNEKLFF. The CDR3 DNA sequence: TGCGCCAGCAGCTTGGAACAGCTTAATGAAAAACTGTTTTTT.

The chain uses TRBV10-1 and TRBJ2-7; 14 positions agree with TRBD2. There are 17 residues in the CDR3. After removal of 5 bases from V and 6 bases from J, the junction contained 12 bases not matched to a gene. CDR1 and CDR2 (germline): WNHNN, SYGVQD (reference sequence). CDR3: CASSKAGTSGSSLEQYF. The CDR3 nucleotides read TGCGCCAGCAGTAAAGCCGGGACTAGCGGGAGTTCTCTCGAGCAGTACTTC.